Below are 28 T cell receptor beta chains sequenced from a single sample in a study of CD8 T cells in ankylosing spondylitis. The study's findings and limits: Blood from ankylosing spondylitis patients appeared to carry a characteristic roughly eight-variant TCR beta motif.

MiXCR was run by TCRdb on the 5' RACE reads, yielding one entry per CDR3 protein. This table has roughly 440,000 distinct CDR3 sequences, more than 15% appearing once. Their specific antigens are unknown. Sequencing used blood, either unsorted or a sorted T cell fraction (not recorded which). These receptor sequences come from a male donor with ankylosing spondylitis.

The rearrangement joins TRBV20-1 to TRBJ2-1, with TRBD1 matching over 7 bases. The CDR3 extends over 15 amino acids. Trimming removed 6 bases from V and 2 bases from J; junction bases left unmatched: 10. Germline V gene sequence: CDR1 DFQATT, CDR2 SNEGSKA (reference sequence). The CDR3, as DNA: TGCAGTGCCAACTTAGGGGGCACCGCCTACAATGAGCAGTTCTTC. It encodes CSANLGGTAYNEQFF.

This clonotype was counted many times. The chain combines TRBV5-1 with TRBJ2-2; a weak D match, TRBD2 (6 bases). V lost 0 bases and J 1 base, leaving 13 bases between the germline ends. Germline assignment: CDR1 SGHRS and CDR2 YFSETQ. The CDR3 extends over 17 amino acids. As DNA, the CDR3 is TGCGCCAGCAGCTTGGATGGGTTGCGGGAGAACACCGGGGAGCTGTTTTTT. Translating it yields CASSLDGLRENTGELFF.

The chain employs TRBV25-1 and TRBJ2-7; D is unclear. Germline V lookup: CDR1 MGHDK, CDR2 SYGVNS. V was pared by 1 base and J by 3 bases, with 4 bases between. This CDR3 is 12 amino acids long. CDR3 sequence: CASSESGYEQYF. CDR3 bases: TGTGCCAGCAGTGAATCTGGCTACGAGCAGTACTTC.

This clonotype showed up just a few times. The chain uses TRBV18 and TRBJ1-1; no firm D call. The V end was cut by 6 bases, the J end by 3 bases, with 17 bases between. The CDR3 contains 15 residues. CDR1 is KGHSH, CDR2 LQKENI, per germline. CDR3 residues: CASSPKDRADTEAFF. Here the CDR3 DNA reads TGTGCCAGCTCCCCCAAGGACCGAGCGGACACTGAAGCTTTCTTT.

This clonotype was picked up a small number of times. This chain joins TRBV20-1 and TRBJ2-3; no firm D call. The CDR3 is 14 amino acids. The germline gives CDR1 DFQATT, CDR2 SNEGSKA (reference sequence). The ends were cut back, 4 bases at V and 2 bases at J, with 13 bases in the middle. The CDR3 reads CSAINDPSTDTQYF. CDR3 nucleotides: TGCAGTGCTATCAATGATCCCTCCACAGATACGCAGTATTTT.

In this sample, this clonotype turned up many times. The rearrangement joins TRBV29-1 to TRBJ2-7, with D perhaps being TRBD1 or TRBD2 (5 bases each). The CDR3 is made up of 12 amino acids. Germline V gene sequence: CDR1 SQVTM, CDR2 ANQGSEA. V was clipped by 1 base and J by 6 bases, with 10 bases between them. CDR3 region: CSVEGGPGEQYF. CDR3 nucleotide sequence: TGCAGCGTTGAAGGGGGACCGGGCGAGCAGTACTTC.

In DNA, the CDR3 is TGCAGTACTACCGGACTAGCGGGCACAGATACGCAGTATTTT. Translated: CSTTGLAGTDTQYF. This chain connects TRBV20-1 to TRBJ2-3; 10 bases map to TRBD2. The CDR3 is 14 residues long. Germline V gene data show CDR1 as DFQATT and CDR2 as SNEGSKA (reference sequence). After removal of 8 bases from V and 1 base from J, the junction contained 6 bases not matched to a gene.

This rearrangement joins TRBV9 to TRBJ1-2; maybe TRBD1 (5 bases). Trimming left V 4 bases short and J 4 bases short, with 14 bases between. This CDR3 spans 14 amino acids. Germline CDR1 and CDR2: SGDLS and YYNGEE. The CDR3 sequence is CASSSGWGIYGYTF. CDR3 sequence (DNA): TGTGCCAGCAGCTCAGGGTGGGGTATCTATGGCTACACCTTC.

The chain combines TRBV28 with TRBJ2-1; 9 bases are shared with TRBD2. The ends lost 5 bases at V and 12 bases at J; junction bases unmatched: 11. The CDR3 has 14 residues. Germline values: CDR1 MDHEN, CDR2 SYDVKM. In DNA, the CDR3 is TGTGCCAGCAGTCGAATTGTAGGACTAGCGACGCAGTTCTTC. This codes for CASSRIVGLATQFF.

A few counts support this clonotype. This sequence joins TRBV4-1 and TRBJ2-3, with TRBD2 matching 12 bases. Germline values: CDR1 MGHRA, CDR2 YSYEKL. The CDR3 sequence is 18 residues long. V was pared by 0 bases and J by 3 bases, with 7 bases of the junction left unmatched. CDR3 coding DNA: TGCGCCAGCAGCCAAGATCGGCCGACTAGCGGGAGAACAGATACGCAGTATTTT. Translating it yields CASSQDRPTSGRTDTQYF.

This clonotype was counted once. The J gene is TRBJ1-1, the V gene TRBV20-1; no definite D call. Trimming cost V 0 bases and J 9 bases, with 5 bases left between them. Germline CDR1 is DFQATT and CDR2 is SNEGSKA (reference sequence). The CDR3 spans 10 residues. The CDR3 nucleotides read TGCAGTGCTAGAGAAGAAAAAGCTTTCTTT. Its protein is CSAREEKAFF.

Only a few counts were recorded for this clonotype. The rearrangement joins TRBV9 to TRBJ1-1; D is uncertain. V was pared by 0 bases and J by 5 bases, with 17 bases between. Germline V CDR1 and CDR2: SGDLS, YYNGEE. The CDR3 consists of 16 residues. CDR3 loop: CASSVVSPGGVTEAFF. Written as DNA, the CDR3 is TGTGCCAGCAGCGTAGTGAGTCCTGGCGGGGTTACTGAAGCTTTCTTT.

A single count supports this clonotype. At one end, the junction sequence differs from germline, possibly due to a read error. The chain has TRBV2 and TRBJ1-4; 7 positions agree with TRBD1. This CDR3 has 14 amino acids. CDR1 is SNHLY and CDR2 is FYNNEI in the germline V gene. CDR3 loop: CGSGYRGTNEKLFF. Here the CDR3 DNA reads TGTGGCAGCGGATACAGGGGCACTAATGAAAAACTGTTTTTT.

In this sample, this clonotype turned up a few times. The gene calls are TRBV12-5 and TRBJ2-1; TRBD1 matches at 7 bases. In germline, CDR1 is LGHNT, CDR2 FRNRAP. This CDR3 contains 17 residues. Trimming removed 0 bases from V and 3 bases from J; junction bases left unmatched: 8. In DNA form, the CDR3 reads TGTGCTAGTGGTTTGGTACTCCAATGGACAGGCTACAATGAGCAGTTCTTC. It is translated as CASGLVLQWTGYNEQFF. The full variable domain, its missing parts supplied by reference TRBV12-5 and TRBJ2-1, is DARVTQTPRHKVTEMGQEVTMRCQPILGHNTVFWYRQTMMQGLELLAYFRNRAPLDDSGMPKDRFSAEMPDATLATLKIQPSEPRDSAVYFCASGLVLQWTGYNEQFFGPGTRLTVL.

The chain links TRBV3-1 to TRBJ1-1; D is unclear. The V end lost 3 bases, the J end lost 6 bases, and 11 bases lay between the germline ends. The germline V gene encodes CDR1 LGHDT and CDR2 YNNKEL (reference sequence). This CDR3 has 13 residues. CDR3 in amino acids: CASSHPRSAEAFF. CDR3 nucleotides: TGTGCCAGCAGCCATCCTAGGTCGGCTGAAGCTTTCTTT. The variable domain in full, with the rest retrieved from reference TRBV3-1 and TRBJ1-1, is DTAVSQTPKYLVTQMGNDKSIKCEQNLGHDTMYWYKQDSKKFLKIMFSYNNKELIINETVPNRFSPKSPDKAHLNLHINSLELGDSAVYFCASSHPRSAEAFFGQGTRLTVV.

This clonotype was found many times. The chain recombines TRBV10-3 with TRBJ2-3; 9 positions agree with TRBD1. After removal of 6 bases from V and 1 base from J, the junction contained 2 bases not matched to a gene. Germline CDR1 is ENHRY and CDR2 is SYGVKD. The length of the CDR3 is 14 residues. The CDR3 loop is CAIRQGARTDTQYF. CDR3 nucleotides: TGTGCCATCAGACAGGGGGCCCGCACAGATACGCAGTATTTT.

This sequence joins TRBV5-1 and TRBJ2-3; 12 bases align to TRBD2. Germline V gene data show CDR1 as SGHRS and CDR2 as YFSETQ. Trimming cost V 4 bases and J 4 bases; bases outside gene matches: 7. The CDR3 runs 16 residues. CDR3 DNA: TGCGCCAGCAGCACCGCTAGCGGGAGGGCTGCAGATACGCAGTATTTT. Encoded protein: CASSTASGRAADTQYF.

This clonotype was detected only a few times. V usage is TRBV28 and J usage is TRBJ1-1; D is unclear. This CDR3 is 15 amino acids long. Germline loops: CDR1 MDHEN, CDR2 SYDVKM. Between the trimmed V and J ends, which lost 2 bases and 0 bases, there was a span of 10 bases. The CDR3 DNA sequence: TGTGCCAGCAGTTTAAACCGCCCGATGAACACTGAAGCTTTCTTT. Protein product: CASSLNRPMNTEAFF.

This clonotype was counted between two and nine times. The chain links TRBV20-1 to TRBJ2-1; D call uncertain. The CDR3 has 14 amino acids. With 7 bases removed from V and 0 bases from J, the gap between germline ends came to 13 bases. Germline-derived CDR1 and CDR2 are DFQATT and SNEGSKA (reference sequence). The CDR3 nucleotides are TGCAGTGGATTGCTATTAGGCTCCTACAATGAGCAGTTCTTC. It encodes CSGLLLGSYNEQFF.

This clonotype was seen many times. The chain carries TRBV12-3 or TRBV12-4 and TRBJ2-1, with D tentatively TRBD2 (5 bases). This CDR3 has 14 residues. Trimming left V 5 bases short and J 7 bases short, with 15 bases between. The CDR3 coding sequence is TGTGCCAGCAGTCACGGGGAGTTTTGGAATGAGCAGTTCTTC. Protein sequence: CASSHGEFWNEQFF.

This clonotype was detected a few times. The J gene is TRBJ2-2, the V gene TRBV6-2 or TRBV6-3, with D tentatively TRBD1 (6 bases). The CDR3 sequence is 15 residues long. The germline V and J ends were trimmed by 6 bases and 3 bases, with 14 bases remaining between them. Germline assignment: CDR1 MNHEY and CDR2 SVGEGT. For the CDR3, the DNA is TGTGCCAGCAGGCCCGCAGGGGCGGACACCGGGGAGCTGTTTTTT. This codes for CASRPAGADTGELFF.

This clonotype came up many times. The chain carries TRBV20-1 and TRBJ2-1, with 12 bases identical to TRBD2. The junction had 5 bases not matched to a gene; V was cut back by 2 bases and J by 9 bases. The germline V gene has CDR1 DFQATT and CDR2 SNEGSKA (reference sequence). The CDR3 totals 14 residues. Written as DNA, the CDR3 is TGCAGTGCTAGAAAGACTAGCGGGGGTGGTGAGCAGTTCTTC. It specifies CSARKTSGGGEQFF.

In this sample, this clonotype turned up many times. V is TRBV7-2 and J is TRBJ1-2; 7 positions match TRBD1. Germline V gives CDR1 SGHTA, CDR2 FQGNSA. CDR3 size: 14 residues. The ends lost 0 bases at V and 2 bases at J; junction bases unmatched: 0. CDR3 amino acids: CASSLATGNYGYTF. CDR3 bases: TGTGCCAGCAGCTTAGCGACAGGGAACTATGGCTACACCTTC.

This clonotype was detected ten times or more. The V gene is TRBV10-3, the J gene TRBJ2-3; D is perhaps TRBD2 (6 bases). V gave up 8 bases and J gave up 0 bases, with 9 bases separating them. Germline V lookup: CDR1 ENHRY, CDR2 SYGVKD. CDR3 length: 13 amino acids. CDR3 in DNA: TGTGCCATCCGCGGGGAGAGCACAGATACGCAGTATTTT. The encoded protein is CAIRGESTDTQYF.

This clonotype was seen a few times. The rearrangement links TRBV20-1 to TRBJ2-5; 7 positions agree with TRBD1. With V trimmed by 5 bases and J by 3 bases, 9 bases remained unmatched. The CDR3 has 14 residues. From germline, CDR1 is DFQATT and CDR2 SNEGSKA (reference sequence). CDR3 coding DNA: TGCAGTGCTGTACATCGGACAGGAAAAGAGACCCAGTACTTC. Its translation is CSAVHRTGKETQYF.

This clonotype has a handful of counts. The chain combines TRBV5-1 with TRBJ1-1; 7 bases align to TRBD1. The CDR3 extends over 14 amino acids. V lost 2 bases, J lost 7 bases, and 8 bases stayed unmatched. Per germline, CDR1 SGHRS and CDR2 YFSETQ. This CDR3 is CASSFAGTVDEAFF. CDR3 nucleotide sequence: TGCGCCAGCAGCTTCGCCGGGACAGTCGATGAAGCTTTCTTT.

The sample holds a few counts of this clonotype. V is TRBV6-2 or TRBV6-3 and J is TRBJ2-1; TRBD2 aligns across 8 bases. CDR3 size: 17 residues. Germline CDR1 MNHEY, CDR2 SVGEGT. Trimming took 6 bases from V and 2 from J; bases not matched to a gene: 12. CDR3 sequence reads: CASRPSGLAAAYNEQFF. The DNA for the CDR3 is TGTGCCAGCAGGCCCTCAGGACTAGCAGCTGCCTACAATGAGCAGTTCTTC.

The V gene is TRBV5-1, the J gene TRBJ2-1; 9 bases fit TRBD2. J lost 8 bases, V lost 0 bases, and 6 bases had no gene match. The CDR3 extends over 15 amino acids. Looked up from germline, CDR1 is SGHRS and CDR2 is YFSETQ. The chain's CDR3 is CASSLVIAGVDEQFF. The DNA of the CDR3 is TGCGCCAGCAGCTTGGTAATAGCGGGGGTGGATGAGCAGTTCTTC.